One and the same sample provided the 5 T cell receptor beta chains below, sequenced in a study of blood T cell repertoires in COVID-19. Generated by immunoSEQ multiplex PCR, the TCRdb table keeps only in-frame clones and is missing some. Seen here are 100,000 to 150,000 clones, 70% to 85% observed once, and the top ten hold 10% to 15%. The specimen sequenced was peripheral blood. All receptors come from an older woman with acute or convalescent COVID-19.

This chain connects TRBV24-1 to TRBJ2-3; the match to TRBD1 covers 9 bases. The CDR3 is 16 amino acids. Germline V gene sequence: CDR1 KGHDR, CDR2 SFDVKD. Germline trimming cut 2 bases from V and 5 bases from J; bases unmatched to any gene: 7. The CDR3 is CATSDYTGGVRDTQYF. The CDR3 DNA reads as TGTGCCACCAGTGATTACACAGGGGGCGTTAGAGATACGCAGTATTTT.

The chain joins TRBV3-1 (or the pseudogene TRBV3-2) to TRBJ1-4, with 10 bases lining up with TRBD1. After removal of 3 bases from V and 7 bases from J, the junction contained 11 bases not matched to a gene. Germline-derived CDR1 and CDR2 are LGHDT and YNNKEL (reference sequence). This CDR3 has 17 amino acids. The CDR3 loop is CASSHASRGQGSEKLFF. CDR3 nucleotides: TGTGCCAGCAGCCACGCAAGCCGGGGACAGGGGAGTGAAAAACTGTTTTTT.

This clone was detected only once. The chain uses TRBV6-5 and TRBJ1-3, with unresolved D. The V gene's germline CDR1 is MNHEY and CDR2 SVGAGI. The germline V and J ends were trimmed by 0 bases and 0 bases, with 9 bases remaining between them. This CDR3 is built from 16 residues. CDR3 region: CASSYSRPYSGNTIYF. CDR3 sequence (DNA): TGTGCCAGCAGTTACTCTCGTCCCTACTCTGGAAACACCATATATTTT.

The chain has TRBV5-4 and TRBJ2-3; no definite D call. CDR1 SGHNT and CDR2 YYREEE come from the germline V gene (reference sequence). V was trimmed by 4 bases and J by 9 bases, leaving 15 bases between them. The CDR3 totals 13 residues. CDR3 nucleotide sequence: TGTGCCAGCAGCCGCGAGGATGTTCAAACGCAGTATTTT. Translating it yields CASSREDVQTQYF.

The chain carries TRBV5-1 and TRBJ2-5; unclear D gene. There are 13 residues in the CDR3. V lost 3 bases and J 5 bases, leaving 11 bases between the germline ends. Germline assignment: CDR1 SGHRS and CDR2 YFSETQ. The CDR3 sequence: CASSSSEAETQYF. DNA for the CDR3: TGCGCCAGCAGCTCGTCAGAAGCGGAGACCCAGTACTTC.